This is a list of T cell receptor beta chains from one sample in a study of control samples from healthy donors and cancer patients. Using immunoSEQ multiplex PCR, the repertoire was profiled, and TCRdb retains in-frame clones only, with some absent. The sample carries roughly 130,000 clones, over 90% recorded once. Sequenced input: PBMCs. The receptors come from a man aged 60 to 75 with colorectal cancer. Each CDR3 is given with its conserved first and last residue. D genes are given only for firm matches. Expanded clones are given a class, and other clones once, few, many or no size at all.

d_call	v_call	clone_size	j_call	cdr3_aa	cdr3_nt
-	TRBV11-2	-	TRBJ2-7	CASSLLGNSYEQYF	TGTGCCAGCAGCTTATTAGGGAACTCCTACGAGCAGTACTTC
-	TRBV9	-	TRBJ1-3	CASSAQGSGNTIYF	TGTGCCAGCAGCGCGCAGGGCTCTGGAAACACCATATATTTT
TRBD1	TRBV3-1/TRBV3-2	-	TRBJ1-2	CASSSNRGPYGYTF	TGTGCCAGCAGCTCAAACAGGGGACCCTATGGCTACACCTTC
-	TRBV28	once	TRBJ2-7	CASRPQGSSYEQYF	TGTGCCAGCAGACCACAGGGAAGCTCCTACGAGCAGTACTTC
TRBD2	TRBV6-2/TRBV6-3	-	TRBJ2-7	CASSLGGGAYEQYF	TGTGCCAGCAGTCTTGGCGGGGGGGCCTACGAGCAGTACTTC
TRBD1	TRBV29-1	-	TRBJ1-1	CSAPDRANTEAFF	TGCAGCGCCCCGGACAGGGCGAACACTGAAGCTTTCTTT
TRBD2	TRBV4-1	once	TRBJ2-5	CASSQSSGGVETQYF	TGCGCCAGCAGCCAATCTAGCGGGGGGGTAGAGACCCAGTACTTC
-	TRBV19	-	TRBJ1-6	CATATDNSPLHF	TGTGCCACTGCGACGGATAATTCACCCCTCCACTTT
TRBD2	TRBV7-2	-	TRBJ2-7	CASSPTSGAYEQYF	TGTGCCAGCAGCCCAACTAGCGGGGCCTACGAGCAGTACTTC
-	TRBV5-1	-	TRBJ2-1	CASSGAGAEDEQFF	TGCGCCAGCAGCGGGGCGGGCGCAGAGGATGAGCAGTTCTTC
TRBD1	TRBV7-8	-	TRBJ2-2	CASSPPEAGTGWLFF	TGTGCCAGCAGCCCACCCGAAGCCGGGACAGGGTGGCTGTTTTTT
-	TRBV6-4	-	TRBJ1-1	CASSDLICRDPCNTEAFF	TGTGCCAGCAGTGACTTAATCTGCCGGGACCCATGCAACACTGAAGCTTTCTTT
-	TRBV30	-	TRBJ2-7	CAWTKDIYEQYF	TGTGCCTGGACCAAGGACATCTACGAGCAGTACTTC
-	TRBV2	-	TRBJ1-6	CASSPGPGFALHF	TGTGCCAGCAGTCCCGGCCCCGGGTTTGCCCTCCACTTT
TRBD1	TRBV24-1	-	TRBJ1-5	CATSDRPSQGDNQPQHF	TGTGCCACCAGTGATCGCCCCTCACAGGGGGACAATCAGCCCCAGCATTTT
-	TRBV12-3/TRBV12-4	-	TRBJ2-7	CASSSFYEQYF	TGTGCCAGCAGCTCCTTCTACGAGCAGTACTTC
TRBD2	TRBV7-7	-	TRBJ2-5	CASRTGTSVSETQYF	TGTGCCAGCAGAACCGGGACTAGCGTTTCAGAGACCCAGTACTTC
TRBD1	TRBV29-1	once	TRBJ1-2	CSATGGSGYTF	TGCAGCGCAACAGGGGGGTCTGGCTACACCTTC
-	TRBV5-1	-	TRBJ1-2	CASSGGDGYTF	TGCGCCAGCAGTGGGGGAGATGGCTACACCTTC
TRBD1	TRBV5-4	-	TRBJ1-1	CASSLEDRPSTEAFF	TGTGCCAGCAGCTTGGAGGACAGGCCTAGCACTGAAGCTTTCTTT
-	TRBV28	few	TRBJ1-1	CASRRRNTEAFF	TGTGCCAGCAGGAGGCGGAACACTGAAGCTTTCTTT
-	TRBV18	-	TRBJ2-1	CASSRWTESSYNEQFF	TGTGCCAGCTCCCGTTGGACCGAAAGCTCCTACAATGAGCAGTTCTTC
TRBD1	TRBV6-5	-	TRBJ2-7	CASSFQGTGTGEQYF	TGTGCCAGCAGTTTTCAAGGGACAGGGACTGGAGAGCAGTACTTC
TRBD1	TRBV27	-	TRBJ1-6	CASSFEGTGSSYNSPLHF	TGTGCCAGCAGTTTTGAGGGGACAGGAAGCTCCTATAATTCACCCCTCCACTTT
-	TRBV6-5	-	TRBJ2-3	CASSYSKGTDTQYF	TGTGCCAGCAGTTACTCGAAGGGCACAGATACGCAGTATTTT
-	TRBV6-2/TRBV6-3	once	TRBJ1-1	CASSYAGTVNTEAFF	TGTGCCAGCAGTTACGCCGGGACGGTGAACACTGAAGCTTTCTTT
TRBD1	TRBV19	-	TRBJ1-5	CASSIRGRGGGNQPQHF	TGTGCCAGTAGTATTCGTGGCAGGGGGGGAGGCAATCAGCCCCAGCATTTT
-	TRBV3-1/TRBV3-2	-	TRBJ1-1	CASSQGPGLAGSTEAFF	TGTGCCAGCAGCCAAGGGCCAGGCCTGGCGGGGAGCACTGAAGCTTTCTTT
-	TRBV9	-	TRBJ2-4	CASSLSGVLTKNIQYF	TGTGCCAGCAGCCTTAGCGGTGTCCTCACAAAAAACATTCAGTACTTC
TRBD1	TRBV29-1	-	TRBJ1-5	CSVALGTGHQPQHF	TGCAGCGTTGCCCTCGGGACAGGGCATCAGCCCCAGCATTTT
-	TRBV4-1	once	TRBJ1-2	CASSQDPLGHGYTF	TGCGCCAGCAGCCAGGACCCCTTAGGCCATGGCTACACCTTC
TRBD1	TRBV30	-	TRBJ2-7	CAWAGTEAHEQYF	TGTGCCTGGGCCGGGACAGAAGCCCACGAGCAGTACTTC
TRBD2	TRBV10-3	once	TRBJ2-5	CATCLGQRGEETQYF	TGTGCCACCTGTCTCGGTCAGCGGGGGGAAGAGACCCAGTACTTC
-	TRBV12-3/TRBV12-4	-	TRBJ2-7	CASSREAYEQYF	TGTGCCAGCAGCCGCGAGGCCTACGAGCAGTACTTC
-	TRBV19	-	TRBJ1-5	CASKRDWEPQHF	TGTGCCAGTAAAAGGGATTGGGAGCCCCAGCATTTT
TRBD1	TRBV24-1	-	TRBJ2-3	CATSDPGQGTDTQYF	TGTGCCACCAGTGATCCCGGACAGGGCACAGATACGCAGTATTTT
-	TRBV21-1	-	TRBJ2-7	CASSIGSGLSSYEQYF	TGTGCCAGCAGCATAGGGTCTGGCCTCAGCTCCTACGAGCAGTACTTC
TRBD1	TRBV4-3	-	TRBJ1-1	CASSFRTGDTEAFF	TGCGCCAGCAGCTTTCGGACAGGGGATACTGAAGCTTTCTTT
-	TRBV5-5	-	TRBJ1-1	CASSLVQRLNTEAFF	TGTGCCAGCAGCCTGGTACAGAGACTGAACACTGAAGCTTTCTTT
TRBD1	TRBV7-8	-	TRBJ2-7	CASSLGQGAYEQYF	TGTGCCAGCAGCTTAGGACAGGGCGCATACGAGCAGTACTTC
-	TRBV6-2/TRBV6-3	-	TRBJ1-1	CASSYTSREEAFF	TGTGCCAGCAGTTATACCTCCCGGGAGGAAGCTTTCTTT
-	TRBV21-1	few	TRBJ1-2	CASSEGAPPYGYTF	TGTGCCAGCAGTGAGGGGGCGCCCCCCTATGGCTACACCTTC
TRBD1	TRBV2	-	TRBJ2-7	CASSEMGQENF	TGTGCCAGCAGTGAGATGGGACAGGAAAACTTC
-	TRBV19	few	TRBJ1-6	CASRSGLQGSNSPLHF	TGTGCCAGTAGGTCAGGGCTCCAGGGGTCGAATTCACCCCTCCACTTT
-	TRBV3-1/TRBV3-2	-	TRBJ2-5	CASSHPGKRETQYF	TGTGCCAGCAGCCATCCCGGGAAGAGAGAGACCCAGTACTTC
-	TRBV20-1	-	TRBJ1-1	CSAPGSTEAFF	TGCAGTGCACCCGGAAGCACTGAAGCTTTCTTT
-	TRBV28	-	TRBJ1-1	CASSLQGSPEAFF	TGTGCCAGCAGTTTACAGGGTTCCCCCGAAGCTTTCTTT
-	TRBV11-2	-	TRBJ2-7	CASSSIQEQYF	TGTGCCAGCAGCTCAATCCAAGAGCAGTACTTC
TRBD2	TRBV10-3	-	TRBJ2-1	CAISGSPQRGDSNEQFF	TGTGCCATCAGTGGATCCCCACAGCGGGGGGACTCCAATGAGCAGTTCTTC
-	TRBV11-3	-	TRBJ2-1	CASSSNYGEQFF	TGTGCCAGCAGCTCGAATTATGGTGAGCAGTTCTTC
TRBD2	TRBV4-3	-	TRBJ2-3	CASSPTSGGTDTQYF	TGCGCCAGCAGCCCGACTAGCGGGGGGACAGATACGCAGTATTTT
-	TRBV24-1	-	TRBJ2-6	CATSGGQGANVLTF	TGTGCCACCAGTGGGGGGCAAGGGGCCAACGTCCTGACTTTC
TRBD1	TRBV5-1	-	TRBJ2-5	CASSLRGPGQGGGQETQYF	TGCGCCAGCAGCTTGAGAGGTCCGGGACAGGGTGGGGGACAAGAGACCCAGTACTTC
TRBD2	TRBV6-2/TRBV6-3	once	TRBJ2-2	CASSYTLAGENTGELFF	TGTGCCAGCAGTTACACCCTAGCGGGGGAGAACACCGGGGAGCTGTTTTTT